The 8 T cell receptor beta chains given below trace back to one sample, sequenced in a study of shared clonotypes between healthy human individuals. Naive CD8 isolation took CD45RO-negative cells positively selected for CCR7 and excluded terminally differentiated effector memory CD45RA+ cells. Using immunoSEQ multiplex PCR, the repertoire was profiled, and TCRdb retains in-frame clones only, with some absent. The sample shows roughly 2,000,000 clones, 85% to 95% of them seen only once. The sequencing input was naive CD8+ T cells from PBMCs. The origin of the receptors is a man aged 18 to 30 in good health. Some clones in this sample may be carry-over from other donors' samples.

On this clone itself: Other DNA sequences in the same sample also yield this CDR3. This chain joins TRBV29-1 and TRBJ1-2; D is unresolved. This CDR3 comprises 11 residues. Germline V gene data show CDR1 as SQVTM and CDR2 as ANQGSEA. Trimming stripped 5 bases from V and 2 bases from J, with 6 bases between. The CDR3, as DNA: TGCAGCGTTCCAGAGAACTATGGCTACACCTTC. Residues: CSVPENYGYTF.

The CDR3 nucleotides read TGTGCCAGCAGCGCCGGGACGTGGCTCGCAGATACGCAGTATTTT. It is translated as CASSAGTWLADTQYF. This chain joins TRBV9 and TRBJ2-3, with D perhaps given as TRBD1 or TRBD2 (5 bases each). Between the trimmed V and J ends, which lost 3 bases and 4 bases, there was a span of 15 bases. Germline-derived CDR1 and CDR2 are SGDLS and YYNGEE. The CDR3 consists of 15 residues.

In its sample, this clone was seen once. This chain connects TRBV15 to TRBJ1-2; D gene uncertain. This CDR3 spans 13 amino acids. With 5 bases removed from V and 8 bases from J, the gap between germline ends came to 15 bases. Germline CDR1 and CDR2: LNHNV and YYDKDF (reference sequence). The CDR3 region is CATSPGEGPGYTF. CDR3 in DNA: TGTGCCACCAGCCCCGGCGAGGGTCCGGGCTACACCTTC. Filled out from reference TRBV15 and TRBJ1-2, the complete variable domain reads DAMVIQNPRYQVTQFGKPVTLSCSQTLNHNVMYWYQQKSSQAPKLLFHYYDKDFNNEADTPDNFQSRRPNTSFCFLDIRSPGLGDTAMYLCATSPGEGPGYTFGSGTRLTVV.

This clone showed up just once. The chain has TRBV27 and TRBJ2-7, with a possible D match to TRBD2 (6 bases). Trimming stripped 1 base from V and 0 bases from J, with 13 bases between. Per the germline V gene, CDR1 is MNHEY and CDR2 is SMNVEV (reference sequence). This CDR3 is 16 amino acids long. The CDR3 DNA sequence: TGTGCCAGCAGTTTATTGCGCGGGGCGAGCTCCTACGAGCAGTACTTC. Protein sequence: CASSLLRGASSYEQYF.

The chain has TRBV5-4 and TRBJ1-4; D may be TRBD1 (5 bases). V was trimmed by 5 bases and J by 6 bases, leaving 14 bases between them. The CDR3 covers 14 residues. Germline V CDR1 and CDR2: SGHNT, YYREEE (reference sequence). CDR3 amino acids: CASSGSLGDEKLFF. The CDR3 nucleotides are TGTGCCAGCAGTGGGAGTCTAGGGGATGAAAAACTGTTTTTT.

V usage is TRBV7-9 and J usage is TRBJ2-5; 10 nucleotides line up with TRBD1. The CDR3 runs to 16 residues. Per the germline V gene, CDR1 is SEHNR and CDR2 is FQNEAQ (reference sequence). V was pared by 5 bases and J by 4 bases, with 10 bases of the junction left unmatched. As DNA, the CDR3 is TGTGCCAGCAGCCCTGAGACAGGGGGCGCATCAGAGACCCAGTACTTC. It translates to CASSPETGGASETQYF.

Here the CDR3 reads CASSSRGDYYNEQFF. The CDR3 nucleotides are TGTGCCAGCAGCTCGAGGGGGGATTATTACAATGAGCAGTTCTTC. The chain links TRBV7-9 to TRBJ2-1; D assignment may be TRBD1 or TRBD2 (6 bases each). This CDR3 contains 15 residues. Trimming stripped 4 bases from V and 4 bases from J, with 14 bases between. Germline CDR1 reads SEHNR; CDR2 reads FQNEAQ (reference sequence).

The chain is built from TRBV5-4 and TRBJ2-1; either TRBD1 or TRBD2 may supply D (5 bases each). In germline, CDR1 is SGHNT, CDR2 YYREEE (reference sequence). This CDR3 spans 13 amino acids. Trimming left V 4 bases short and J 5 bases short, with 10 bases between. In DNA, the CDR3 is TGTGCCAGCAGCGGGGACGCTGACAATGAGCAGTTCTTC. As protein: CASSGDADNEQFF.